The entry below describes one T cell receptor beta chain. The CDR3 spans 16 residues. The V end was cut by 5 bases, the J end by 3 bases, with 17 bases between. Germline V CDR1 and CDR2: SGHVS, FQNEAQ. The data were obtained in a study of T cell changes during pregnancy in multiple sclerosis. Repertoires were generated with immunoSEQ multiplex PCR, while TCRdb's copy carries only in-frame clones and drops some. The data contain 64,000 or so clones, about 92% of them singletons. This sample comprised peripheral blood, obtained in the first trimester of pregnancy. V gene TRBV7-8 combines with J gene TRBJ2-1; D gene unclear. This clonotype was obtained from a female donor with multiple sclerosis, enrolled in a pregnancy study. Here the CDR3 DNA reads TGTGCCAGCAGCCCCCTCGGCGGAATCAACTACAATGAGCAGTTCTTC. Its translation: CASSPLGGINYNEQFF.